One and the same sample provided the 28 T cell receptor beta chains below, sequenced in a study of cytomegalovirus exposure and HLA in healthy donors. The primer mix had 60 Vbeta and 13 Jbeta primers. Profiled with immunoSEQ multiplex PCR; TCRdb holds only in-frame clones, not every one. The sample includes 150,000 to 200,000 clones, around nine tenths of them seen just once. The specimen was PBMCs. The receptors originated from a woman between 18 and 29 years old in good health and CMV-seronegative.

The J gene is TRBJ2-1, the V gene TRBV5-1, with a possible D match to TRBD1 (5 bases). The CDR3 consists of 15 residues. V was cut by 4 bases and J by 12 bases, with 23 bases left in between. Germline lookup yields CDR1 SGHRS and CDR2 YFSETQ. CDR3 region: CASSPVGAVTHGQFF. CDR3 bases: TGCGCCAGCAGCCCCGTTGGGGCAGTAACTCATGGGCAGTTCTTC.

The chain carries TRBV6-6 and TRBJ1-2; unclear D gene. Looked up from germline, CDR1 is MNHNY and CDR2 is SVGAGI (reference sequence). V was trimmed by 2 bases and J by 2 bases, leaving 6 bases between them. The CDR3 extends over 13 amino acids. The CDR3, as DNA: TGTGCCAGCAGTTACCGTCGGAACTATGGCTACACCTTC. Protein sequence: CASSYRRNYGYTF.

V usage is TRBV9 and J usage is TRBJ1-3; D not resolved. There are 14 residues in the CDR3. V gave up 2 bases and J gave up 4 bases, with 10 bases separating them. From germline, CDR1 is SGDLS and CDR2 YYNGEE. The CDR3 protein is CASSVGQSGNTIYF. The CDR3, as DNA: TGTGCCAGCAGCGTTGGTCAGTCAGGAAACACCATATATTTT.

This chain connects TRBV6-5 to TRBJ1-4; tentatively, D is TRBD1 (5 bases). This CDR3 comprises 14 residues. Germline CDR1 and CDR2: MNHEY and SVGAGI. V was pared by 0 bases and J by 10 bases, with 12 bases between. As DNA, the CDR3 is TGTGCCAGCAGTTACTCCCTCGGGGGGGGAAAACTGTTTTTT. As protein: CASSYSLGGGKLFF.

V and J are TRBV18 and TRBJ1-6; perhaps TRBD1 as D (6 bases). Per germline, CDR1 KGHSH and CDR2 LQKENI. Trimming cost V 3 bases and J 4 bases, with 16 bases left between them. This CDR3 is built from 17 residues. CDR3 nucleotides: TGTGCCAGCTCACCTACAGGGCCTCCCCTATATAATTCACCCCTCCACTTT. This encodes CASSPTGPPLYNSPLHF.

CDR3 sequence reads: CASSATDRGGASYNEQFF. The CDR3 bases are TGTGCCAGCAGTGCGACTGATCGGGGGGGCGCCTCCTACAATGAGCAGTTCTTC. V and J are TRBV27 and TRBJ2-1; 8 bases are shared with TRBD2. Trimming at V came to 5 bases and at J to 0 bases, leaving 12 bases not matched to a gene. CDR3 length equals 18 residues. Germline CDR1 MNHEY, CDR2 SMNVEV (reference sequence).

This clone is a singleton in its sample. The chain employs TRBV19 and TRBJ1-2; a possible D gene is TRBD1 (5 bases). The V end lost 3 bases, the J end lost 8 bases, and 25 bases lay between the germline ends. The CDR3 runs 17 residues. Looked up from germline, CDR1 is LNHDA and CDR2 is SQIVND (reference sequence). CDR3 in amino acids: CASSMMRATAVRKGYTF. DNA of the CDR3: TGTGCCAGTAGTATGATGCGTGCGACAGCCGTTCGGAAAGGCTACACCTTC.

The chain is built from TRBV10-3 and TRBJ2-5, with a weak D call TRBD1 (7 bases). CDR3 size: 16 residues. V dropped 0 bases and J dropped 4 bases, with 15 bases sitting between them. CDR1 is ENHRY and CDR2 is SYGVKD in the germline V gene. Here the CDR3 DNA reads TGTGCCATCAGTGAGTCGGGCAGGGGGGAAGGAGAGACCCAGTACTTC. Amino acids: CAISESGRGEGETQYF.

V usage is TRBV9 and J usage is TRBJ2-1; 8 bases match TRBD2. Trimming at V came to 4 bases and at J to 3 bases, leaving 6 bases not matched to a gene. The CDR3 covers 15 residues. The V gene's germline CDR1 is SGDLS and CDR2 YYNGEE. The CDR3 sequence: CASSLTAGVYNEQFF. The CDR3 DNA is TGTGCCAGCAGCCTCACAGCGGGAGTCTACAATGAGCAGTTCTTC.

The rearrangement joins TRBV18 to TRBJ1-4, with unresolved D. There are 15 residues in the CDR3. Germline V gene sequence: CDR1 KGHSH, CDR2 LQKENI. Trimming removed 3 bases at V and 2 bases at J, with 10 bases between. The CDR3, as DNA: TGTGCCAGCTCACCCTCGGTCGAGACTAATGAAAAACTGTTTTTT. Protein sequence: CASSPSVETNEKLFF.

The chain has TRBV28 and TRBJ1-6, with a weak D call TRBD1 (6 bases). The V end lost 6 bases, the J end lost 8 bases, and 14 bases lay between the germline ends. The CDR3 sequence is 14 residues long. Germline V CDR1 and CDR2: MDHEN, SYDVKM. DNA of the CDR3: TGTGCCAGCAGCTCCGGGACACCCCATTCACCCCTCCACTTT. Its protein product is CASSSGTPHSPLHF.

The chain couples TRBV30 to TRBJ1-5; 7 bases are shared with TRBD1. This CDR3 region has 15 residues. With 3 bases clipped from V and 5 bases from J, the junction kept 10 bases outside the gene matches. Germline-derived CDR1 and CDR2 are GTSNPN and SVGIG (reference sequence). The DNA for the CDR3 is TGTGCCTGGAGCCTACCCGGGACAGTGGATCAGCCCCAGCATTTT. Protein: CAWSLPGTVDQPQHF. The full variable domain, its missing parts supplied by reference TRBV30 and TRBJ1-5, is SQTIHQWPATLVQPVGSPLSLECTVEGTSNPNLYWYRQAAGRGLQLLFYSVGIGQISSEVPQNLSASRPQDRQFILSSKKLLLSDSGFYLCAWSLPGTVDQPQHFGDGTRLSIL.

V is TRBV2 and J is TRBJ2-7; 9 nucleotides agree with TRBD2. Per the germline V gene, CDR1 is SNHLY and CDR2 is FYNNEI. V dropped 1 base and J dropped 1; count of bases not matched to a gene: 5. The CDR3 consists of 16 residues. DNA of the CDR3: TGTGCCAGCAGTGAAGATTCGGCGGGAGGGTCCTACGAGCAGTACTTC. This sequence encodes CASSEDSAGGSYEQYF.

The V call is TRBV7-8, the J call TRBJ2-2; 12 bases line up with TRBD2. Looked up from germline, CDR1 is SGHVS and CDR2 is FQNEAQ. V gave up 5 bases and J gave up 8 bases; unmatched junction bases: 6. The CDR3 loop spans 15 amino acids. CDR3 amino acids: CASSEGLAGTGELFF. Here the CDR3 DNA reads TGTGCCAGCAGCGAAGGACTAGCGGGGACGGGGGAGCTGTTTTTT.

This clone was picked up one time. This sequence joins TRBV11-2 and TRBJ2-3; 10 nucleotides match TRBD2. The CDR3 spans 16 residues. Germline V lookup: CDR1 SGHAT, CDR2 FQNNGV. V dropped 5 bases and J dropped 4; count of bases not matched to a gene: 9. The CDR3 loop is CASSPTGLAKSDTQYF. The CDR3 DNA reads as TGTGCCAGCAGCCCGACGGGACTAGCGAAATCAGATACGCAGTATTTT.

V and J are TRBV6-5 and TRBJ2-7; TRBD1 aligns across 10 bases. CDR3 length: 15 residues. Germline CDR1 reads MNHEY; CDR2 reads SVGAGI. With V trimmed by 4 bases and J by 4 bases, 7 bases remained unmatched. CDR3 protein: CASSSPGQGRYEQYF. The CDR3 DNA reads TGTGCCAGCAGTTCGCCGGGACAGGGGAGGTACGAGCAGTACTTC.

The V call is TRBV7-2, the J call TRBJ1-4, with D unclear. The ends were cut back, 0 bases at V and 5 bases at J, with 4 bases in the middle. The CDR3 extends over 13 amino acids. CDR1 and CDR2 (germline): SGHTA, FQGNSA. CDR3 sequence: CASSLAQNEKLFF. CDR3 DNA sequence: TGTGCCAGCAGCTTAGCCCAAAATGAAAAACTGTTTTTT. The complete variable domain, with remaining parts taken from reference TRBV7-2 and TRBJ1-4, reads GAGVSQSPSNKVTEKGKDVELRCDPISGHTALYWYRQSLGQGLEFLIYFQGNSAPDKSGLPSDRFSAERTGGSVSTLTIQRTQQEDSAVYLCASSLAQNEKLFFGSGTQLSVL.

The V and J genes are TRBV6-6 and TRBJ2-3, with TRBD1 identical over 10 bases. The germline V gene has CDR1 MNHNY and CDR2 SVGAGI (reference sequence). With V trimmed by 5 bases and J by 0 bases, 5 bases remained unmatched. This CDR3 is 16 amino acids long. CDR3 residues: CASSGTGVSSTDTQYF. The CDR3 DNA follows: TGTGCCAGCAGTGGGACAGGGGTCTCTAGCACAGATACGCAGTATTTT.

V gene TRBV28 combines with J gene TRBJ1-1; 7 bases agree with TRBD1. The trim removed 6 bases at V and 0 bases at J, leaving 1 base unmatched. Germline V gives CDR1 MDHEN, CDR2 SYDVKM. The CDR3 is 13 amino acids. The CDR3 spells CASRGTVNTEAFF. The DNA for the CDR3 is TGTGCCAGCAGAGGGACAGTGAACACTGAAGCTTTCTTT.

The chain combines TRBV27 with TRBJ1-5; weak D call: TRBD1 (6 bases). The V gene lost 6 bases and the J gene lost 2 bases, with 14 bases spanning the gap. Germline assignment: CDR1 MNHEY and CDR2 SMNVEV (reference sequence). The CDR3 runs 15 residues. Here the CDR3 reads CASRFTGLGNQPQHF. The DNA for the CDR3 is TGTGCCAGCAGATTTACAGGGCTCGGCAATCAGCCCCAGCATTTT.

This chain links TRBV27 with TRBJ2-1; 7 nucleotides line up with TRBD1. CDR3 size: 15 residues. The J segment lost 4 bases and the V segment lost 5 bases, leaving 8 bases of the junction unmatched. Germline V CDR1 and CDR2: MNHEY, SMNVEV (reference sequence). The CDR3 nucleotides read TGTGCCAGCAGTCTCCGGGACAGAGATTACAATGAGCAGTTCTTC. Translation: CASSLRDRDYNEQFF.

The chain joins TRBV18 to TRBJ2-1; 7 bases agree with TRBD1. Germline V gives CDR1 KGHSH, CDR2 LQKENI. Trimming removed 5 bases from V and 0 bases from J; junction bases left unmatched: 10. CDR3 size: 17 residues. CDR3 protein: CASSTRIQGSSYNEQFF. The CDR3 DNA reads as TGTGCCAGCTCAACACGTATACAGGGGAGCTCCTACAATGAGCAGTTCTTC. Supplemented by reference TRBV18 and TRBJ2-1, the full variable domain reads NAGVMQNPRHLVRRRGQEARLRCSPMKGHSHVYWYRQLPEEGLKFMVYLQKENIIDESGMPKERFSAEFPKEGPSILRIQQVVRGDSAAYFCASSTRIQGSSYNEQFFGPGTRLTVL.

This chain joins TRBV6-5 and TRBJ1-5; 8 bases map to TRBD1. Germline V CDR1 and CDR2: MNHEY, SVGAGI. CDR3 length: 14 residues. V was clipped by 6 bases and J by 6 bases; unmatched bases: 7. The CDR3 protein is CASSRGQGGQPQHF. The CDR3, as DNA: TGTGCCAGCAGCCGAGGACAGGGAGGTCAGCCCCAGCATTTT.

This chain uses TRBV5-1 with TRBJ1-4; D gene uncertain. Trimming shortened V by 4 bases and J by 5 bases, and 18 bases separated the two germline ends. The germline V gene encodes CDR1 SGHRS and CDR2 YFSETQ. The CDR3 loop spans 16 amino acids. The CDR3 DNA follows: TGCGCCAGCAGCCCATCGGGGAGGGCCGAGAATGAAAAACTGTTTTTT. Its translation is CASSPSGRAENEKLFF.

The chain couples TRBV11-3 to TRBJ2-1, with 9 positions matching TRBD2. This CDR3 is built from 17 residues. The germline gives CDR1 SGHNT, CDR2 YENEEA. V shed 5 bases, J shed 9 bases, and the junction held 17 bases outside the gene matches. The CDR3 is CASSPSFLAGDRGEQFF. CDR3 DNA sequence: TGTGCCAGCAGCCCCTCTTTCTTAGCGGGAGATCGAGGTGAGCAGTTCTTC.

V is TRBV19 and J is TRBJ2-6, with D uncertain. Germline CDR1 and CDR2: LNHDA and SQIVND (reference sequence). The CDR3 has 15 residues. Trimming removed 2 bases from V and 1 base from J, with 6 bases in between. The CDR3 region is CASSILDSGANVLTF. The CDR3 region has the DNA TGTGCCAGTAGTATATTAGATTCTGGGGCCAACGTCCTGACTTTC.

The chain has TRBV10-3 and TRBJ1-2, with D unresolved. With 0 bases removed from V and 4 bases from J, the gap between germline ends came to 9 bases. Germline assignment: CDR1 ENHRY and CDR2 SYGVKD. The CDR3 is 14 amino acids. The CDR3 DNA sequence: TGTGCCATCAGTGAGTCCAGTAACACCTATGGCTACACCTTC. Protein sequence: CAISESSNTYGYTF.

The CDR3 protein is CASSLGGEWDTEAFF. CDR3 nucleotides: TGCGCCAGCAGCTTGGGGGGGGAGTGGGACACTGAAGCTTTCTTT. J is TRBJ1-1 and V is TRBV5-1, with TRBD1 as a possible D gene (5 bases). The CDR3 has 15 residues. Per germline, CDR1 SGHRS and CDR2 YFSETQ. V lost 0 bases to trimming and J lost 3 bases, with 12 bases between them.